The text below deals with one TCR beta chain. According to the study, TCR beta libraries were built with iRepertoire HTBI primers and CDR3-region Arm-PCR. TCRdb redid the calling of the multiplex PCR reads with MiXCR, one entry per CDR3 protein. Of under 500,000 distinct CDR3 sequences in the sample, roughly 15% were seen once. This sample is drawn from a study of regulatory T cells in long-lasting Graves disease. Turning to the study itself: Newly diagnosed Graves' patients had under 3 months of antithyroid drugs.

Time point reported: newly diagnosed GD, antithyroid drugs for less than 3 months. Construction of the TCR library relied on RNA isolated from PBMCs. Patients were from an endocrinology department in Xi'an, China. Looked up from germline, CDR1 is SGHVS and CDR2 is FQNEAQ. The CDR3 sequence is 16 residues long. V was pared by 1 base and J by 4 bases, with 14 bases between. The sample was also linked to a second study, of T cells in Graves' hyperthyroidism and ophthalmopathy. Turning to that study: An absence of ophthalmopathy progression within 18 months meant stable Graves' hyperthyroidism. Ophthalmopathy stood apart from stable hyperthyroidism in a 13 V-J model.

This specimen consisted of peripheral blood mononuclear cells (PBMCs), obtained at new diagnosis, from a patient treated with antithyroid drugs. The chain couples TRBV7-8 to TRBJ2-1; D remains unclear. The sequence was collected from a woman in her twenties or thirties with Graves disease. Here the CDR3 reads CASSLESFLPYNEQFF. The CDR3 DNA reads TGTGCCAGCAGCTTAGAGTCCTTTCTCCCATACAATGAGCAGTTCTTC.